Shown below are 9 T cell receptor beta chains from a single sample sequenced in a study of CD8+ T cells in alopecia areata. Sequencing relied on a cDNA template that was reverse transcribed from extracted RNA. The table came from immunoSEQ multiplex PCR; TCRdb's copy has only in-frame clones and leaves some out. The data hold roughly 98,000 clones, with under 70% observed a single time. Treatment meaning: oral pan-JAK inhibitor, 5-10 mg twice daily. This sample comprised CD8+ T cells sorted from blood, obtained at week 4, from a patient treated with tofacitinib. These receptors were collected from a human donor with alopecia areata.

This clone appeared a few times. The V gene is TRBV27, the J gene TRBJ1-2; 8 bases align to TRBD1. Germline V gene sequence: CDR1 MNHEY, CDR2 SMNVEV (reference sequence). Germline trimming cut 6 bases from V and 6 bases from J; bases unmatched to any gene: 9. This CDR3 is 14 amino acids long. CDR3 loop: CASSPNGQGNGYTF. For the CDR3, the DNA is TGTGCCAGCAGCCCTAATGGACAGGGCAATGGCTACACCTTC.

J is TRBJ2-7 and V is TRBV4-1, with 11 bases fitting TRBD1. V shed 4 bases, J shed 4 bases, and the junction held 3 bases outside the gene matches. CDR1 and CDR2 (germline): MGHRA, YSYEKL. CDR3 length: 14 amino acids. The CDR3: CASSPGQGAYEQYF. CDR3 bases: TGCGCCAGCAGCCCCGGACAGGGGGCGTACGAGCAGTACTTC.

This clone has a single count. The J gene is TRBJ2-1, the V gene TRBV4-3; D is unresolved. The CDR3 runs 11 residues. With 0 bases removed from V and 8 bases from J, the gap between germline ends came to 2 bases. Germline CDR1 LGHNA, CDR2 YSLEER. The CDR3 coding sequence is TGCGCCAGCAGCCAAGATGATGAGCAGTTCTTC. Amino acids: CASSQDDEQFF.

The V gene is TRBV27, the J gene TRBJ2-1; the match to TRBD2 covers 10 bases. This CDR3 has 15 residues. Trimming cost V 2 bases and J 10 bases; bases outside gene matches: 8. Germline CDR1 reads MNHEY; CDR2 reads SMNVEV (reference sequence). CDR3 sequence reads: CASSLASGRFGEQFF. The CDR3 nucleotides read TGTGCCAGCAGTTTAGCTAGCGGGAGATTTGGGGAGCAGTTCTTC.

The J gene is TRBJ2-7, the V gene TRBV11-2; D gene uncertain. Germline loops: CDR1 SGHAT, CDR2 FQNNGV. Trimming left V 1 base short and J 0 bases short, with 10 bases between. The CDR3 extends over 15 amino acids. CDR3 protein: CASSLGGGSSYEQYF. In DNA form, the CDR3 reads TGTGCCAGCAGCTTAGGTGGCGGTAGCTCCTACGAGCAGTACTTC.

V is TRBV30 and J is TRBJ2-1, with no clear D. CDR3 length: 12 residues. The V end lost 0 bases, the J end lost 2 bases, and 2 bases lay between the germline ends. Germline loops: CDR1 GTSNPN, CDR2 SVGIG (reference sequence). CDR3 nucleotide sequence: TGTGCCTGGAGTGTAGCCTACAATGAGCAGTTCTTC. Amino acid sequence: CAWSVAYNEQFF.

This clone was found a few times. The rearrangement links TRBV27 to TRBJ2-3; D unclear. V was cut by 5 bases and J by 6 bases, with 12 bases left in between. In germline, CDR1 is MNHEY, CDR2 SMNVEV (reference sequence). The CDR3 contains 13 residues. The CDR3 DNA reads TGTGCCAGCAGTCCATCACCCCCGGATACGCAGTATTTT. Residues: CASSPSPPDTQYF.

CDR3 sequence: CASTFSRDRGNTGELFF. Here the CDR3 DNA reads TGCGCCAGCACCTTCTCCCGGGACAGGGGGAACACCGGGGAGCTGTTTTTT. The chain joins TRBV5-1 to TRBJ2-2; 10 bases are shared with TRBD1. With V trimmed by 6 bases and J by 1 base, 9 bases remained unmatched. Germline-derived CDR1 and CDR2 are SGHRS and YFSETQ. This CDR3 is built from 17 residues.

CDR3 sequence reads: CSVELQGYEQYF. DNA of the CDR3: TGCAGCGTTGAACTCCAGGGATATGAGCAGTACTTC. This chain connects TRBV29-1 to TRBJ2-7; tentative D call: TRBD1 (5 bases). The V gene's germline CDR1 is SQVTM and CDR2 ANQGSEA. Trimming stripped 2 bases from V and 7 bases from J, with 12 bases between. The CDR3 extends over 12 amino acids.